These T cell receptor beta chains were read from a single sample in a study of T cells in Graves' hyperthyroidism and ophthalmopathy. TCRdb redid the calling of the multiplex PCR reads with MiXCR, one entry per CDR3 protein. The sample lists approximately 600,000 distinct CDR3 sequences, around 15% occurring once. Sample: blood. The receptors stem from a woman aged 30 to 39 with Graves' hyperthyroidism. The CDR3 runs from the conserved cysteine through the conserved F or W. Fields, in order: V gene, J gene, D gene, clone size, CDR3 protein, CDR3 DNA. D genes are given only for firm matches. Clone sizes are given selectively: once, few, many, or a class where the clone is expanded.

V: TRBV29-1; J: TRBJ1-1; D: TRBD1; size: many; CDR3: CSVARGTGETEAFF; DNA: TGCAGCGTAGCCCGCGGGACAGGGGAAACTGAAGCTTTCTTT
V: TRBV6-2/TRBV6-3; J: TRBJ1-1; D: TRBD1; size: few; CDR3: CASSRGENAEAFF; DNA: TGTGCCAGCAGCAGGGGGGAAAACGCTGAAGCTTTCTTT
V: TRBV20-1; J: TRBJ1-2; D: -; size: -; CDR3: CSASRGILSYGYTF; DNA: TGCAGTGCTAGCAGGGGAATTTTAAGCTATGGCTACACCTTC
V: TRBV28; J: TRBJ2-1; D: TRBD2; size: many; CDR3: CASSPRTSGRWNEQFF; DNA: TGTGCCAGCAGTCCTAGGACTAGCGGGAGGTGGAATGAGCAGTTCTTC
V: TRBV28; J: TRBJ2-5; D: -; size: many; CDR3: CASSTPGIQYF; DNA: TGTGCCAGCAGTACTCCAGGTATCCAGTACTTC
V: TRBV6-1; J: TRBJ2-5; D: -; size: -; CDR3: CASSISRGRETQYF; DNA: TGTGCCAGCAGTATCTCAAGAGGGCGGGAGACCCAGTACTTC
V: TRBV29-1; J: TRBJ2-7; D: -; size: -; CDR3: CSVATGDYEQYF; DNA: TGCAGCGTTGCGACAGGTGACTACGAGCAGTACTTC
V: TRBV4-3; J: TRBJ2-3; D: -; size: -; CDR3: CASSQDDYTDTQYF; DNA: TGCGCCAGCAGCCAAGATGACTACACAGATACGCAGTATTTT
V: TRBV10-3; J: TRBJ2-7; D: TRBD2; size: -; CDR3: CAISARVGGGGHEQYF; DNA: TGTGCCATCAGTGCCCGGGTGGGCGGGGGAGGTCACGAGCAGTACTTC
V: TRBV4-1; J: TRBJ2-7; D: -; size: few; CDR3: CASGGEGTYEQYF; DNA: TGCGCCAGCGGCGGGGAAGGGACCTACGAGCAGTACTTC
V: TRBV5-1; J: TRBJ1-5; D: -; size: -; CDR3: CASSLEGDRNQPQHF; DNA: TGCGCCAGCAGCTTGGAGGGTGACCGAAATCAGCCCCAGCATTTT
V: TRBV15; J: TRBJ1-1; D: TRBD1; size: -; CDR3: CATSRDSGTGLNTEAFF; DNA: TGTGCCACCAGCAGAGATTCAGGGACAGGGTTAAACACTGAAGCTTTCTTT
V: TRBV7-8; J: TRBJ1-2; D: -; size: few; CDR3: CASSSRTAGGITNYGYTF; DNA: TGTGCCAGCAGCTCTCGAACCGCCGGGGGTATTACTAACTATGGCTACACCTTC